What follows is one TCR beta chain and its context. The antigen is undetermined. The study ran the assay at deep level. Only in-frame clones appear in the TCRdb table, and some are missing; sequencing was by immunoSEQ multiplex PCR. The repertoire consists of about 1.1 million clones, with 70% to 85% occurring once and the leading ten covering approximately 0.95%. The sample belongs to a study of shared clonotypes between healthy human individuals. Study outcomes and limitations: With several donors compared, 5% to 5.5% of naive CD4 clonotypes were shared.

Sequencing was carried out using memory CD4+ T cells from PBMCs. Subset of the sample: CD45RA-negative fraction. The receptor comes from a man aged 18 to 29 in good health. Some clones in this sample may be carry-over from other donors' samples.

CDR3 sequence (DNA): TGTGCCAGCAGCGGGGGGACTAGCGGGACGTCCCGTTACAATGAGCAGTTCTTC. Its translation is CASSGGTSGTSRYNEQFF. The chain combines TRBV7-3 with TRBJ2-1; TRBD2 matches at 13 bases. V was clipped by 5 bases and J by 4 bases; unmatched bases: 11. Per germline, CDR1 SGHTA and CDR2 FQGTGA. The CDR3 runs to 18 residues. Full variable domain (remainder filled in from reference TRBV7-3 and TRBJ2-1): GAGVSQTPSNKVTEKGKYVELRCDPISGHTALYWYRQSLGQGPEFLIYFQGTGAADDSGLPNDRFFAVRPEGSVSTLKIQRTERGDSAVYLCASSGGTSGTSRYNEQFFGPGTRLTVL.